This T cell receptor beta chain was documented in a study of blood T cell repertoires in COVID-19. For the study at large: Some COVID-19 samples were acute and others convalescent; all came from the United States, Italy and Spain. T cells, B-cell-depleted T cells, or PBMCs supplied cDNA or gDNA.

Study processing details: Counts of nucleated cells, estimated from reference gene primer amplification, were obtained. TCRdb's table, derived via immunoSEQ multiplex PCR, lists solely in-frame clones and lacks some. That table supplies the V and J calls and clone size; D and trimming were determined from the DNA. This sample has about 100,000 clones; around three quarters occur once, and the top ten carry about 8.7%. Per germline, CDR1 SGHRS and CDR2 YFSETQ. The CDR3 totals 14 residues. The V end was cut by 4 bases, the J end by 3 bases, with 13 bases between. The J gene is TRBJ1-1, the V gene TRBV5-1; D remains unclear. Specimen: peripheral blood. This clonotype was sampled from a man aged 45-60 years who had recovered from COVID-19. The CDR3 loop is CASSKRISDTEAFF. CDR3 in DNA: TGCGCCAGCAGCAAAAGAATTTCGGACACTGAAGCTTTCTTT. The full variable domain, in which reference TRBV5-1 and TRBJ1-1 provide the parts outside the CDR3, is KAGVTQTPRYLIKTRGQQVTLSCSPISGHRSVSWYQQTPGQGLQFLFEYFSETQRNKGNFPGRFSGRQFSNSRSEMNVSTLELGDSALYLCASSKRISDTEAFFGQGTRLTVV.